The rows below give T cell receptor beta chains drawn from one sample of a study of human T cells and chemical hapten exposure. MiXCR, applied by TCRdb to the RACE reads, yields one record per CDR3 protein. The sample lists 73,000 or so distinct CDR3 sequences; 7.5% to 9.5% were seen once. The sequencing here drew on whole blood, taken in connection with sensitization to the hapten diphenylcyclopropenone (DPC). The receptors stem from a woman in her fifties or sixties with alopecia areata. Some clones in this sample may be carry-over from other donors' samples. The CDR3 runs from the conserved cysteine through the conserved F or W. The order of the fields is V gene, J gene, D gene, clone size, CDR3 protein, CDR3 DNA. A D gene is named only where the DNA matches it firmly. Some rows have no size entry. The others give once, few or many, or a class for an expanded clone.

>TRBV28|TRBJ2-7|TRBD1|few
CASSSRDRGSYEQYF
TGTGCCAGCAGTTCCCGGGACAGGGGCTCCTACGAGCAGTACTTC
>TRBV7-2|TRBJ1-6|.|.
CASSLPSQPLHF
TGTGCCAGCAGCCTTCCTTCCCAACCCCTCCACTTT
>TRBV27|TRBJ1-3|.|many
CASSLRPAPSGNTIYF
TGTGCCAGCAGTTTACGCCCGGCTCCCTCTGGAAACACCATATATTTT
>TRBV5-1|TRBJ1-3|.|many
CASSFGARSGNTIYF
TGCGCCAGCAGCTTCGGGGCTAGATCTGGAAACACCATATATTTT
>TRBV12-3/TRBV12-4|TRBJ2-3|TRBD2|few
CASCSLGGGASTDTQYF
TGTGCCAGCTGCTCCTTGGGGGGGGGTGCGAGCACAGATACGCAGTATTTT
>TRBV7-2|TRBJ2-7|.|few
CASSLIKRPSSDEQYF
TGTGCCAGCAGCTTAATTAAGAGACCTAGTAGCGACGAGCAGTACTTC
>TRBV30|TRBJ2-1|TRBD2|.
CAWSGGSPPNEQFF
TGTGCCTGGAGTGGCGGGAGCCCCCCCAATGAGCAGTTCTTC
>TRBV27|TRBJ2-1|TRBD2|.
CASRARLAGGREQFF
TGTGCCAGCAGGGCCCGCCTAGCGGGAGGGCGGGAGCAGTTCTTC
>TRBV7-9|TRBJ1-4|.|many
CASSLLQGRNEKLFF
TGTGCCAGCAGCTTACTGCAGGGAAGAAATGAAAAACTGTTTTTT
>TRBV28|TRBJ2-7|.|few
CASSFQDTTYEQYF
TGTGCCAGCAGTTTTCAGGACACCACCTACGAGCAGTACTTC
>TRBV18|TRBJ2-7|TRBD1|many
CASSSRQGSNEQYF
TGTGCCAGCTCATCCCGACAGGGGTCAAACGAGCAGTACTTC
>TRBV20-1|TRBJ2-7|.|.
CSAAPLTRRDLYEQYF
TGCAGTGCTGCTCCCCTAACACGTAGAGACTTGTACGAGCAGTACTTC
>TRBV24-1|TRBJ2-7|.|.
CATSDGAFRPLGYEQYF
TGTGCCACCAGTGACGGGGCCTTCCGTCCTTTGGGCTACGAGCAGTACTTC
>TRBV4-1|TRBJ1-1|TRBD1|few
CASSQDWGQEAFF
TGCGCCAGCAGCCAAGATTGGGGACAGGAAGCTTTCTTT
>TRBV12-3/TRBV12-4|TRBJ1-6|.|few
CASRPRDSPLHF
TGTGCCAGCAGACCCAGGGATTCACCCCTCCACTTT
>TRBV3-1|TRBJ2-1|.|.
CASSQRAGVYNEQFF
TGTGCCAGCAGCCAACGGGCGGGTGTGTACAATGAGCAGTTCTTC
>TRBV27|TRBJ2-2|TRBD1|few
CASTPGGNTGELFF
TGTGCCAGCACCCCAGGGGGCAACACCGGGGAGCTGTTTTTT
>TRBV3-1|TRBJ1-1|.|.
CASSQIRIEAFF
TGTGCCAGCAGCCAAATCAGGATTGAAGCTTTCTTT
>TRBV13|TRBJ2-5|TRBD1|few
CASSLAGGTGDVTQYF
TGTGCCAGCAGCCTTGCCGGTGGGACAGGGGATGTGACCCAGTACTTC
>TRBV5-1|TRBJ1-1|TRBD1|few
CASSLGDRGSEAFF
TGCGCCAGCAGCTTGGGAGACAGGGGGAGCGAAGCTTTCTTT
>TRBV12-3/TRBV12-4|TRBJ1-4|TRBD1|many
CASKGARKGTNEKLFF
TGTGCCTCTAAGGGGGCAAGGAAGGGGACTAATGAAAAACTGTTTTTT
>TRBV20-1|TRBJ2-3|TRBD2|.
CSASPLAAGLDTQYF
TGCAGTGCTAGTCCCCTAGCGGCAGGATTAGATACGCAGTATTTT
>TRBV7-3|TRBJ2-2|.|.
CASSLIGGVAGELFF
TGTGCCAGCAGCTTAATTGGTGGGGTCGCCGGGGAGCTGTTTTTT
>TRBV10-3|TRBJ2-1|.|.
CAIGGQGPYNEQFF
TGTGCCATCGGGGGGCAGGGGCCCTACAATGAGCAGTTCTTC
>TRBV29-1|TRBJ1-5|TRBD1|many
CAGGINQPQHF
TGCGCAGGGGGGATCAATCAGCCCCAGCATTTT
>TRBV2|TRBJ2-7|TRBD1|few
CASSEDVTGIHEQYF
TGTGCCAGCAGTGAAGACGTGACAGGGATCCACGAGCAGTACTTC
>TRBV27|TRBJ2-7|.|.
CASSPQGPKPRGEYF
TGTGCCAGCAGCCCACAGGGACCCAAGCCCCGAGGAGAGTACTTC
>TRBV5-4|TRBJ2-1|TRBD2|.
CASSLRTSGFTYNEQFF
TGTGCCAGCAGCTTGAGGACTAGCGGGTTCACCTACAATGAGCAGTTCTTC
>TRBV5-1|TRBJ2-7|TRBD1|.
CASSLGDRTYEQYF
TGCGCCAGCAGCTTGGGGGACAGAACCTACGAGCAGTACTTC
>TRBV12-2|TRBJ1-6|.|.
CASRLGPAPRNSPLHF
TGTGCAAGTCGCTTAGGACCCGCCCCGAGGAATTCACCCCTCCACTTT
>TRBV7-2|TRBJ1-5|TRBD1|.
CASSSGTVSNQPQHF
TGTGCCAGCAGCTCAGGGACAGTTAGCAATCAGCCCCAGCATTTT
>TRBV27|TRBJ2-1|.|.
CASSPNGGGLYNEQFF
TGTGCCAGTAGTCCCAATGGGGGGGGCCTATACAATGAGCAGTTCTTC
>TRBV5-4|TRBJ1-1|.|many
CASSFETANTEAFF
TGTGCCAGCAGCTTCGAGACAGCGAACACTGAAGCTTTCTTT
>TRBV15|TRBJ2-1|.|few
CATSLDQTPNNEQFF
TGTGCCACCAGCCTAGACCAGACACCAAACAATGAGCAGTTCTTC
>TRBV15|TRBJ1-2|.|few
CATSRDYEGRGGYTF
TGTGCCACCAGCAGAGATTACGAAGGACGCGGGGGCTACACCTTC
>TRBV6-2/TRBV6-3|TRBJ2-3|.|few
CASSQVTDTQYF
TGTGCCAGCAGTCAAGTCACAGATACGCAGTATTTT
>TRBV5-6|TRBJ2-1|.|.
CASSLPHEQFF
TGTGCCAGCAGCTTGCCCCATGAGCAGTTCTTC
>TRBV6-6|TRBJ2-3|TRBD2|few
CASSPLGTSGTTDTQYF
TGTGCCAGCAGTCCCCTGGGGACTAGCGGAACCACAGATACGCAGTATTTT
>TRBV5-6|TRBJ1-4|.|few
CASSSYRYATNEKLFF
TGTGCCAGCAGCTCGTACAGATATGCAACTAATGAAAAACTGTTTTTT
>TRBV20-1|TRBJ2-7|.|many
CSARGHSGATEQYF
TGCAGTGCTAGAGGCCATTCCGGGGCCACTGAGCAGTACTTC
>TRBV29-1|TRBJ1-1|.|many
CSVARRTNTEAFF
TGCAGCGTTGCGCGGCGGACTAACACTGAAGCTTTCTTT
>TRBV7-2|TRBJ2-3|TRBD2|few
CASSWSGRAIDTQYF
TGTGCCAGCAGCTGGAGCGGGAGGGCCATCGATACGCAGTATTTT
>TRBV7-2|TRBJ2-7|.|few
CASSQGRSYEQYF
TGTGCCAGCAGCCAAGGGAGATCCTACGAGCAGTACTTC
>TRBV10-3|TRBJ1-3|.|few
CAISESEGRLSGNTIYF
TGTGCCATCAGTGAGTCGGAGGGACGGCTCTCTGGAAACACCATATATTTT
>TRBV28|TRBJ2-7|TRBD1|few
CASRQGAREQYF
TGTGCCAGCAGGCAGGGGGCGCGGGAGCAGTACTTC
>TRBV12-3/TRBV12-4|TRBJ1-3|.|many
CASIATGSNTIYF
TGTGCCAGCATTGCGACAGGTAGCAACACCATATATTTT